This T cell receptor (beta chain) was identified in a study of PD-L1 blockade in urothelial cancer. Across the study: Of around 31 patients, twenty-five were males with bladder-origin urothelial cancer. Researchers found blood samples held a median of approximately 150,000 T cells.

Each PCR contained spiked-in synthetic TCR analog templates. Assay used: immunoSEQ multiplex PCR; TCRdb lists only in-frame clones, some missing. The sample has about 51,000 clones; 88% are singletons. Time point given: peripheral blood 6 weeks after treatment start. Diagnoses among patients were locally advanced or metastatic urothelial carcinoma. The clonotype was recovered from a man in his 60s with urothelial cancer. This material consisted of PBMCs, taken around atezolizumab (anti-PD-L1) treatment.

In DNA, the CDR3 is TGTGCCAGTAGTATGTTAGGCCTGGGAGGGACCAACAAGAATGGCTACACCTTC. This sequence encodes CASSMLGLGGTNKNGYTF. This chain joins TRBV19 and TRBJ1-2; tentative D call: TRBD1 (5 bases). The CDR3 is 18 residues long. Trimming cost V 3 bases and J 6 bases, with 26 bases left between them. Germline CDR1 is LNHDA and CDR2 is SQIVND (reference sequence).